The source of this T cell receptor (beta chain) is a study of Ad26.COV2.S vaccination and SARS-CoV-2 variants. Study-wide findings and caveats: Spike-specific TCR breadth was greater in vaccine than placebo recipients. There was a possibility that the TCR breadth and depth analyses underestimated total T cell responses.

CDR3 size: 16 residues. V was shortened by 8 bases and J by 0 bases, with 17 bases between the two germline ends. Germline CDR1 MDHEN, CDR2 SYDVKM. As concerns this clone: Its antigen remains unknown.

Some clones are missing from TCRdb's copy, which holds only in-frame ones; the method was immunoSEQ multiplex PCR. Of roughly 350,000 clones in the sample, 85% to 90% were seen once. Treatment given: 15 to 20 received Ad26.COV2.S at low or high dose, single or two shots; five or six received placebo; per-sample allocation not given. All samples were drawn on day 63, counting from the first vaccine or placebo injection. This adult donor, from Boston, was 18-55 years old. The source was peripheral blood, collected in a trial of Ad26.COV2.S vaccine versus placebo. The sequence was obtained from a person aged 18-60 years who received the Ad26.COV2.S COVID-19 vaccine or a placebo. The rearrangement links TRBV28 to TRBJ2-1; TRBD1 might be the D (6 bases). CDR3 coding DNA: TGTGCCAGCCCACCCCAGAGGGGGAGCTCCTACAATGAGCAGTTCTTC. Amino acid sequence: CASPPQRGSSYNEQFF.